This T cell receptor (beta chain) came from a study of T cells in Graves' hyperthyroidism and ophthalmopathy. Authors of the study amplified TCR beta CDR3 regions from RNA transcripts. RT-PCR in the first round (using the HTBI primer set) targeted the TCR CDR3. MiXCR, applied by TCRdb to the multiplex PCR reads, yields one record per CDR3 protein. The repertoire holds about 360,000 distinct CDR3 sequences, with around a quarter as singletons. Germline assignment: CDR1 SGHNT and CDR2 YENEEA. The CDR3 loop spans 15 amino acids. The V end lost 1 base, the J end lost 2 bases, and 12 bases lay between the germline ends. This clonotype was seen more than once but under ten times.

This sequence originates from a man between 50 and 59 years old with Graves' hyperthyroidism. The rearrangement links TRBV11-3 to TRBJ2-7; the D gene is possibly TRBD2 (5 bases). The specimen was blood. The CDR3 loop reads CASSLGGSVAYEQYF. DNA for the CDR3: TGTGCCAGCAGCTTAGGTGGGAGTGTCGCCTACGAGCAGTACTTC.